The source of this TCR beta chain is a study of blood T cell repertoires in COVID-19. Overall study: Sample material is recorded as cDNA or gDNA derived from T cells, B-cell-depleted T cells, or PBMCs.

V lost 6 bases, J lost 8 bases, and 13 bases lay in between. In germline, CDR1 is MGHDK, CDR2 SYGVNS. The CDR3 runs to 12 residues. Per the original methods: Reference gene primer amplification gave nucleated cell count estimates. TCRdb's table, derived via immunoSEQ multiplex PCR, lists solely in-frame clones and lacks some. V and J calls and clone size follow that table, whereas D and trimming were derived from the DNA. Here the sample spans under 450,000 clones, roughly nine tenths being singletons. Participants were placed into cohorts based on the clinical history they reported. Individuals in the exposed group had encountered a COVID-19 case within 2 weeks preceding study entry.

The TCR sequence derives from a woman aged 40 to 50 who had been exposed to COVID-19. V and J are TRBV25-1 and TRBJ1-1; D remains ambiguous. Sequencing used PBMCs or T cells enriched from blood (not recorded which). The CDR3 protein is CASSPEGGEAFF. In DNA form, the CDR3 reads TGTGCCAGCAGCCCAGAGGGAGGGGAAGCTTTCTTT.